This section outlines one T cell receptor beta chain sequence together with its context. It lacks a known antigen. Base qualities were left out, and no much larger clone turns up one base away. The identical CDR3 is also encoded by other nucleotide sequences in the sample. This specimen's time point label, interpreted: baseline before oral tofacitinib. Lesional scalp punch biopsies and peripheral blood were collected from alopecia areata patients. PBMCs were isolated by density centrifugation and stained for CD3, CD4 and CD8, after which CD4+ and CD8+ T cells were sorted on a FACSAria. The data belong to a study of CD8+ T cells in alopecia areata listed by TCRdb under 2018. The study in broad terms: Treated patients were enrolled in an open-label pilot trial of oral tofacitinib at 5 to 10 mg twice daily for moderate-to-severe alopecia areata. Scalp tissue and sorted CD4+ and CD8+ peripheral blood T cells from patchy and totalis/universalis alopecia areata patients and from healthy controls were covered by human TCRbeta sequencing. To study T cell clonal expansion in alopecia areata, the researchers applied high-throughput TCRbeta sequencing to both the C3H/HeJ mouse model and human patients. Clonality in the scalp was compared among normal scalp (n=4), patchy alopecia areata scalp (n=8), and alopecia totalis/universalis scalp (n=8). TCRbeta CDR3 regions were amplified by immunoSEQ multiplex PCR with 35 Vbeta forward and 13 Jbeta reverse primers. Patients on tofacitinib were biopsied at baseline and after 4 and 24 weeks of treatment, and several of the patients also had a later scalp biopsy. Tofacitinib was given for 6 to 18 months, followed by 6 months of follow-up off drug to assess delayed response and recurrence. RNA was obtained with the PAXgene miRNA kit for fixed scalp, the miRNeasy kit for PBMCs, and the RNeasy kit for mouse skin.

Study-level results and caveats: TCR sequences shared between patients were less clear than in mice, possibly partly because of HLA diversity in the patient population. Unlike mouse skin, where gammadelta T cells dominate, normal human skin contains resident alphabeta T cells that get sequenced too, which complicates analysis of the scalp TCR repertoire. Compared with normal scalp, lesional scalp, particularly in alopecia totalis/universalis, had higher clonality and more expanded CD8+ clones, which suggests antigenic drive.

CDR1 and CDR2, per the germline V gene (reference sequence), are SEHNR and FQNEAQ. Reading from cysteine to phenylalanine, the CDR3 counts 12 amino acids. The CDR3 DNA has 36 bases and is translated from base 1. Between the V and J ends, shortened by 3 bases and 3 bases respectively, the junction contains 6 bases. Library preparation used the immunoSEQ multiplex PCR assay. To provide template for TCR sequencing, every sample had RNA extracted and reverse transcribed into cDNA. First-strand cDNA was synthesized with SuperScript III using a 2:1 mix of oligo-dT and random hexamers. A synthetic immune receptor repertoire was used to assess amplification bias, and residual bias was removed computationally. Per the original workflow: After raw reads were preprocessed to remove errors, the CDR3 was defined following IMGT conventions as running from the conserved cysteine to phenylalanine. To get clonality, Shannon entropy was normalized by log2 of the number of productive unique TCRs and the result was subtracted from 1. Whether scalp clones were CD4 or CD8 was inferred by matching scalp TCRbeta sequences against CD4 and CD8 repertoires sorted from blood. TCRdb obtained this table from immuneACCESS and retained in-frame rearrangements with V and J assigned. These tables miss some clones; where compared with another copy, unresolved V genes account for less than half of the shortfall, and the remainder is unexplained. V, J and clone size are those of that table, while D and trimming were read from the DNA. For this sample the table gives about 130,000 clones, of which approximately 48% were detected only once. The ten most abundant clones make up around a sixth of the sample.

The clonotype comes from a human donor with alopecia areata. This specimen was CD8+ T cells sorted from blood, taken at week 0. Recombination linked TRBV7-9 to TRBJ2-7; TRBD2 is a weak D gene call, 6 bases matching. The nucleotides read TGTGCCAGCAGCTTCGGGAGCTACGAGCAGTACTTC. This translates into CASSFGSYEQYF. The full variable domain, with segments outside the CDR3 supplied by the reference TRBV7-9 and TRBJ2-7 proteins, appears as DTGVSQNPRHKITKRGQNVTFRCDPISEHNRLYWYRQTLGQGPEFLTYFQNEAQLEKSRLLSDRFSAERPKGSFSTLEIQRTEQGDSAMYLCASSFGSYEQYFGPGTRLTVT.